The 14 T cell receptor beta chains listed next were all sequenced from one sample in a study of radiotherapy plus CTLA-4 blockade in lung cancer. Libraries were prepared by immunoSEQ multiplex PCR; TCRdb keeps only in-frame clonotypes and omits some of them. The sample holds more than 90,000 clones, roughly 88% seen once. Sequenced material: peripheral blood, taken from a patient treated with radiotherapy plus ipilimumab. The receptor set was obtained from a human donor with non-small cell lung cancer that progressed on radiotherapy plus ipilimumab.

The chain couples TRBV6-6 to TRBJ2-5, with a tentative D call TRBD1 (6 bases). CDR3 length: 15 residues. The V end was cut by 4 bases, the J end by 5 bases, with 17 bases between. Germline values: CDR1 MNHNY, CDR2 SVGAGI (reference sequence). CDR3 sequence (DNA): TGTGCCAGCAGTTCGCTGCAGGGGAGTTTGGAGACCCAGTACTTC. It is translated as CASSSLQGSLETQYF.

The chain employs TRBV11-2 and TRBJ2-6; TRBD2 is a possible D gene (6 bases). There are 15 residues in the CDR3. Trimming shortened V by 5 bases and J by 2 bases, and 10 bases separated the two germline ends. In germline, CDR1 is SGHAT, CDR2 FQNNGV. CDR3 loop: CASSLRTTGANVLTF. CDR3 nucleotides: TGTGCCAGCAGCCTACGGACTACTGGGGCCAACGTCCTGACTTTC.

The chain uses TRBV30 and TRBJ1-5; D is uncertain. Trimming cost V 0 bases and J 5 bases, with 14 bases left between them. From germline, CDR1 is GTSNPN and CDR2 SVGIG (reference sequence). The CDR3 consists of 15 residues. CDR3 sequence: CAWSVPWPAYQPQHF. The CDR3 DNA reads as TGTGCCTGGAGTGTACCTTGGCCCGCCTATCAGCCCCAGCATTTT.

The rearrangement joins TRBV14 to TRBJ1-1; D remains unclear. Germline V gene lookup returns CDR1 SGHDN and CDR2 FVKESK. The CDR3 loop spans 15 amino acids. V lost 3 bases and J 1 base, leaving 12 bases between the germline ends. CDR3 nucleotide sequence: TGTGCCAGCAGCCACGATATGATCTCGAACACTGAAGCTTTCTTT. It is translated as CASSHDMISNTEAFF.

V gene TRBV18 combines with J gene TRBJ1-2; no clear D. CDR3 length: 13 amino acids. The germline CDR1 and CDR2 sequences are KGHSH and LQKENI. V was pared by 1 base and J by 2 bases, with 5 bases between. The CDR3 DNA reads TGTGCCAGCTCACCACAGGGAAACTATGGCTACACCTTC. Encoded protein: CASSPQGNYGYTF. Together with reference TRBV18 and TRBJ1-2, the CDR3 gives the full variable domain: NAGVMQNPRHLVRRRGQEARLRCSPMKGHSHVYWYRQLPEEGLKFMVYLQKENIIDESGMPKERFSAEFPKEGPSILRIQQVVRGDSAAYFCASSPQGNYGYTFGSGTRLTVV.

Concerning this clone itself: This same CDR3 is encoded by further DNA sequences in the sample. The CDR3 DNA follows: TGTGCCAGCAGCTTAGGACAGGGAAACACCATATATTTT. Translating it yields CASSLGQGNTIYF. This rearrangement joins TRBV7-9 to TRBJ1-3; possibly TRBD1 for D (5 bases). The CDR3 length is 13 residues. Per the germline V gene, CDR1 is SEHNR and CDR2 is FQNEAQ (reference sequence). Trimming cost V 1 base and J 4 bases, with 5 bases left between them.

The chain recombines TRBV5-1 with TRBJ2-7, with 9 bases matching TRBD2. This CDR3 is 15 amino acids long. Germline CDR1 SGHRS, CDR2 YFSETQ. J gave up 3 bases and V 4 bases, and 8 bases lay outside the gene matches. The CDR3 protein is CASSPRGGVYYEQYF. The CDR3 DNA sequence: TGCGCCAGCAGCCCCCGCGGGGGGGTTTACTACGAGCAGTACTTC. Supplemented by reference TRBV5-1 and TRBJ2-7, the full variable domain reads KAGVTQTPRYLIKTRGQQVTLSCSPISGHRSVSWYQQTPGQGLQFLFEYFSETQRNKGNFPGRFSGRQFSNSRSEMNVSTLELGDSALYLCASSPRGGVYYEQYFGPGTRLTVT.

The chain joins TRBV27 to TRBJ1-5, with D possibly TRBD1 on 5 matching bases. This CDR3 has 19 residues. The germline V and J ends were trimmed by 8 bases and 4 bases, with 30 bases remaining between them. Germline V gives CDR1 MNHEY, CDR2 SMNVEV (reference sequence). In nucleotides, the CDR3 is TGTGCCAGCCTAGGAGTAGACCAAGGAGGTGAGGGACTGAATCAGCCCCAGCATTTT. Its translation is CASLGVDQGGEGLNQPQHF.

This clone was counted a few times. The CDR3 bases are TGTGCCAGCAGCACTCCCTACGAGCAGTACTTC. Protein sequence: CASSTPYEQYF. This sequence joins TRBV21-1 and TRBJ2-7; the table assigns TRBD2, which was not confirmed against the DNA. TRBV21-1 is annotated as a pseudogene. The CDR3 is 11 amino acids.

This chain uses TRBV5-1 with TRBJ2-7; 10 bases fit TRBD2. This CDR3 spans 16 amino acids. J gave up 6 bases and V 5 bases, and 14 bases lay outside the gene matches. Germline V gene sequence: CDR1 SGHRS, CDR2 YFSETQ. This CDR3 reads CASSPLLAGDVSEQYF. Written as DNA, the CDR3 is TGCGCCAGCAGTCCCCTTCTAGCGGGGGATGTGTCCGAGCAGTACTTC.

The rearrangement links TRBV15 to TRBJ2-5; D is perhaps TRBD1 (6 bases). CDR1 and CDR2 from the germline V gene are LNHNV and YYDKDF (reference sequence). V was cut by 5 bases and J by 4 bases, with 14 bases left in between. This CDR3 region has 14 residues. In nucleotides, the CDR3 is TGTGCCACCAGCGAGTCGCCCAGGGGAGAGACCCAGTACTTC. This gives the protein CATSESPRGETQYF.

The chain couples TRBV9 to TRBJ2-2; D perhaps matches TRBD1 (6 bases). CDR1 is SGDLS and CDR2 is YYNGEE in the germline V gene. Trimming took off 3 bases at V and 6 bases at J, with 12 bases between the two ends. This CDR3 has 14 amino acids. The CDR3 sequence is CASSELQGPGELFF. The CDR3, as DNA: TGTGCCAGCAGCGAACTACAGGGTCCCGGGGAGCTGTTTTTT.

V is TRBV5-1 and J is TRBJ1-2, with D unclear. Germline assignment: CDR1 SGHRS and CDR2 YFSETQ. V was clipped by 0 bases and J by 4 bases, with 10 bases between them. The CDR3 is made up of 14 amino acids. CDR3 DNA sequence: TGCGCCAGCAGCTTGGGGGATTATGGCTATGGCTACACCTTC. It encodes CASSLGDYGYGYTF.

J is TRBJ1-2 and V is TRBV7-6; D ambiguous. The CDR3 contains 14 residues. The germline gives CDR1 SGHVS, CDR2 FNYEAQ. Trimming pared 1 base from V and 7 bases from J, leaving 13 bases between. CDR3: CASSLDGEFGGYTF. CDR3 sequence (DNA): TGTGCCAGCAGCTTAGACGGGGAATTCGGTGGCTACACCTTC.